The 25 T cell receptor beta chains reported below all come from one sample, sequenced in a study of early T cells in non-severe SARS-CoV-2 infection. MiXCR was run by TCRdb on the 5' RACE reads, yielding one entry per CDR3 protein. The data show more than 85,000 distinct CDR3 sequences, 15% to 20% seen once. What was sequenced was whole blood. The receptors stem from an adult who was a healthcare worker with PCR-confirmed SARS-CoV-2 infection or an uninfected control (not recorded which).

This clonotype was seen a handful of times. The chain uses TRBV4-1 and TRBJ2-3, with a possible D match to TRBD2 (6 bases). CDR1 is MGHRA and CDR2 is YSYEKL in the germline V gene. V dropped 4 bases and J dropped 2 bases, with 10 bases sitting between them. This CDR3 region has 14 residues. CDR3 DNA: TGCGCCAGCAGCCTCCTAGCGATCACAGATACGCAGTATTTT. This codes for CASSLLAITDTQYF.

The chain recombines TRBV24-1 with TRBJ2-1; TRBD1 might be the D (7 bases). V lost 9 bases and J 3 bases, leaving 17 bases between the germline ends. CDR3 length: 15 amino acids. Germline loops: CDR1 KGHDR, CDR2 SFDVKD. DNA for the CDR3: TGTGCCACCGGTGGGGGCAGGGGGGTCTACAATGAGCAGTTCTTC. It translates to CATGGGRGVYNEQFF.

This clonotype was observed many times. The CDR3 loop is CATRGGPEETQYF. The DNA for the CDR3 is TGTGCCACGAGAGGGGGGCCAGAAGAGACCCAGTACTTC. This sequence joins TRBV10-3 and TRBJ2-5, with D perhaps TRBD1 or TRBD2 (6 bases each). Looked up from germline, CDR1 is ENHRY and CDR2 is SYGVKD. Trimming took 10 bases from V and 3 from J, leaving 15 bases between them. The CDR3 loop spans 13 amino acids.

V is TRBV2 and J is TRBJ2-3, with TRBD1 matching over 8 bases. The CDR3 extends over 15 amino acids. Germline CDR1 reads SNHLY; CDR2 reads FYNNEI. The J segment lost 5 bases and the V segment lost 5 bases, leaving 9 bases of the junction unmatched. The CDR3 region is CASSLGQVRKDTQYF. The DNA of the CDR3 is TGTGCCAGCAGTTTGGGACAGGTCCGGAAAGATACGCAGTATTTT.

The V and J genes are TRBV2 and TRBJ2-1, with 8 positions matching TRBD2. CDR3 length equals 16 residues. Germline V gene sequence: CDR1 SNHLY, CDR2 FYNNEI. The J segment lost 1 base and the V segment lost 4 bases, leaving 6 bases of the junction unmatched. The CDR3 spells CASSVRRGASYNEQFF. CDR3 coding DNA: TGTGCCAGCAGTGTTCGGCGGGGGGCGTCCTACAATGAGCAGTTCTTC.

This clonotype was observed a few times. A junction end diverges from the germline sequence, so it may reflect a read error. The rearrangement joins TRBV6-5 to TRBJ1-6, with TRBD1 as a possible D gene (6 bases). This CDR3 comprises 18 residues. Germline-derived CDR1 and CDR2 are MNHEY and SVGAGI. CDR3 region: CASSYEVADSRDNSPLHF. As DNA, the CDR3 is TGTGCCAGCAGTTACGAGGTCGCGGACAGTCGGGATAACTCACCCCTCCACTTT.

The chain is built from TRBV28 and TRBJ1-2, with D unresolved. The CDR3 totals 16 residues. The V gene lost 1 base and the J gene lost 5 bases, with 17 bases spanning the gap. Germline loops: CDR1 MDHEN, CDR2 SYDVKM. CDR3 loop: CASSLYWVREGYGYTF. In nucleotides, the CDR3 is TGTGCCAGCAGTTTATATTGGGTCCGGGAAGGATATGGCTACACCTTC.

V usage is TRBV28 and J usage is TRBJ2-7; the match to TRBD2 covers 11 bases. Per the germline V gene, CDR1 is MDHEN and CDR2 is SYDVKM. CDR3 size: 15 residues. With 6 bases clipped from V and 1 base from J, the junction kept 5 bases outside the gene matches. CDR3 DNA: TGTGCCAGCAGGCCGACTAGCGGGACTTCCTACGAGCAGTACTTC. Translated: CASRPTSGTSYEQYF.

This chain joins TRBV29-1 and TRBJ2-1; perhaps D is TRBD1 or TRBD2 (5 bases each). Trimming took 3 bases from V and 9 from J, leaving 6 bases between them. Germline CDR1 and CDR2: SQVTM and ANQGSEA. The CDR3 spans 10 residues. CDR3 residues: CSVERGEQFF. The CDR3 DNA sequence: TGCAGCGTTGAGAGGGGTGAGCAGTTCTTC.

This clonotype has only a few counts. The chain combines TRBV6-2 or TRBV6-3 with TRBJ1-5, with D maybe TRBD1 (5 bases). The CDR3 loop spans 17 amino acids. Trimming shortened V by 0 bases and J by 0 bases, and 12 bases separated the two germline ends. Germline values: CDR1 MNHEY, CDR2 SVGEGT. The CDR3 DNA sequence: TGTGCCAGCAGTTACTCCCGGGACCGATATAGCAATCAGCCCCAGCATTTT. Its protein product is CASSYSRDRYSNQPQHF.

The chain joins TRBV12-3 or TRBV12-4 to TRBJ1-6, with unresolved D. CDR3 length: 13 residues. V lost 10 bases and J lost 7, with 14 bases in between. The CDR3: CAIRGSENSPLHF. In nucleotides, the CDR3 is TGTGCCATCCGAGGCTCGGAGAATTCACCCCTCCACTTT.

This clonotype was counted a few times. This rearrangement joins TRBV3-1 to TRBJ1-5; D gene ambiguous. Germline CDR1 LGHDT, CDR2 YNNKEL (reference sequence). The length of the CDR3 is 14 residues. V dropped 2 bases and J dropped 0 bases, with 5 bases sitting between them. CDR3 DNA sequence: TGTGCCAGCAGCCAACCGTATAGCAATCAGCCCCAGCATTTT. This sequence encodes CASSQPYSNQPQHF.

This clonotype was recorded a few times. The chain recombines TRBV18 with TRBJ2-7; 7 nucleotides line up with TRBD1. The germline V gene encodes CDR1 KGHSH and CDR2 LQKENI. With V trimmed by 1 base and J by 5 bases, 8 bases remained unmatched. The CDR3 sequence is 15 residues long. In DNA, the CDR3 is TGTGCCAGCTCACCACAAATCGGGACAGTGGACGAGCAGTACTTC. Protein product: CASSPQIGTVDEQYF.

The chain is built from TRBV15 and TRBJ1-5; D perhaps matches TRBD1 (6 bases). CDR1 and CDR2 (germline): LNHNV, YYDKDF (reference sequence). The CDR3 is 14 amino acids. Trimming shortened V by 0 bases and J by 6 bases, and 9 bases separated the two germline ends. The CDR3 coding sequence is TGTGCCACCAGCAGAGATAGGGGGTTTCAGCCCCAGCATTTT. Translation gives CATSRDRGFQPQHF.

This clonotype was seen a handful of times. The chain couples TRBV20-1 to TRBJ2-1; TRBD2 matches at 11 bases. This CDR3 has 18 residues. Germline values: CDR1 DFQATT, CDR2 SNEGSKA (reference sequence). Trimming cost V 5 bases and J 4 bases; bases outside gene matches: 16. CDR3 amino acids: CSALGLAGQGSVYNEQFF. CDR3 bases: TGCAGTGCTTTAGGACTAGCGGGCCAGGGTTCGGTTTACAATGAGCAGTTCTTC.

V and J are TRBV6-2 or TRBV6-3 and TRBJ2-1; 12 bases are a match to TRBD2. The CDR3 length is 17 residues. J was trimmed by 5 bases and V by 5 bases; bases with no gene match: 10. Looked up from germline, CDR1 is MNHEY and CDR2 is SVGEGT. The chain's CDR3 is CASSKIRTSGNNNEQFF. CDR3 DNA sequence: TGTGCCAGCAGTAAAATCAGGACTAGCGGGAACAACAATGAGCAGTTCTTC.

The CDR3: CASRIQAAANYGYTF. CDR3 sequence (DNA): TGTGCCAGCAGAATTCAGGCCGCCGCTAACTATGGCTACACCTTC. The J gene is TRBJ1-2, the V gene TRBV28; D gene uncertain. Germline-derived CDR1 and CDR2 are MDHEN and SYDVKM. The V end lost 6 bases, the J end lost 0 bases, and 14 bases lay between the germline ends. CDR3 length equals 15 residues.

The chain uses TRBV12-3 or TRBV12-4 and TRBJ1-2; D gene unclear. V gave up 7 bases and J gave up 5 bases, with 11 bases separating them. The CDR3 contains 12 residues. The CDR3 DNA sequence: TGTGCCAGCACCGATGAGCTTTATGGCTACACCTTC. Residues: CASTDELYGYTF.

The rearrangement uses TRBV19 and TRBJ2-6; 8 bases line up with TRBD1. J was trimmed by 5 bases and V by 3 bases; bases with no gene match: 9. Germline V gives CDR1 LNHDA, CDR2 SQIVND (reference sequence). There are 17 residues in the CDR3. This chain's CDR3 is CASSIQGAVSWANVLTF. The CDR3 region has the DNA TGTGCCAGTAGTATCCAGGGGGCGGTTTCCTGGGCCAACGTCCTGACTTTC.

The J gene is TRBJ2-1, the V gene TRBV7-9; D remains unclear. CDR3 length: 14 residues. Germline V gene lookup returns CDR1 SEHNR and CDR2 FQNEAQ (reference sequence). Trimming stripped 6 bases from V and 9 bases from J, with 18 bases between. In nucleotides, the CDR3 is TGTGCCAGCAGAAAAGGGTTGGCCTCTAGTGAGCAGTTCTTC. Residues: CASRKGLASSEQFF.

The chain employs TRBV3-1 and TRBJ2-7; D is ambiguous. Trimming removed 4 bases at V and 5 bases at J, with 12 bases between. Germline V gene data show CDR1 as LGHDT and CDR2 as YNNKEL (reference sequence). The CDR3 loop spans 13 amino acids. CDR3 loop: CASSRGLLHEQYF. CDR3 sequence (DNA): TGTGCCAGCAGCCGCGGTCTCCTCCACGAGCAGTACTTC.

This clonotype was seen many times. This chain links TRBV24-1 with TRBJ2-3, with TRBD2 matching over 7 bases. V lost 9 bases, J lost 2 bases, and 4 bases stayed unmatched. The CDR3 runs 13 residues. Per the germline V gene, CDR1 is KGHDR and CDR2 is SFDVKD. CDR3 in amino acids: CATASGDTDTQYF. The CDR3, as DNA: TGTGCCACCGCTAGCGGAGACACAGATACGCAGTATTTT.

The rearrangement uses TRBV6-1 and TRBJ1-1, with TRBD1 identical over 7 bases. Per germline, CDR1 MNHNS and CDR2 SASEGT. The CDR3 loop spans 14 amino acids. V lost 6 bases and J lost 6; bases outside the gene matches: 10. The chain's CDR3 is CASSEDIGTAEAFF. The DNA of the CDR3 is TGTGCCAGCAGCGAGGACATTGGGACAGCTGAAGCTTTCTTT.

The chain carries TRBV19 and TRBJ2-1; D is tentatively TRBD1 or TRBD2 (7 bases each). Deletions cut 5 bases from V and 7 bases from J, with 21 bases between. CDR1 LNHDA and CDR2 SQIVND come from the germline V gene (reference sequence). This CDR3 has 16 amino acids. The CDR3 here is CASSPQGRALVNEQFF. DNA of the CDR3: TGTGCCAGTAGTCCACAGGGGAGGGCCCTTGTTAATGAGCAGTTCTTC.

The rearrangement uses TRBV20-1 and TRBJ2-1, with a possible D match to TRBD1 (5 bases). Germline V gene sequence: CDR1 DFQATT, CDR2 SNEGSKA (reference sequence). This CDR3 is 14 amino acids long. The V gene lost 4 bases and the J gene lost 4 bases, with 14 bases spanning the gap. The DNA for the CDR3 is TGCAGTGCTAAGGTGGGGCCAGATTACAATGAGCAGTTCTTC. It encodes CSAKVGPDYNEQFF.